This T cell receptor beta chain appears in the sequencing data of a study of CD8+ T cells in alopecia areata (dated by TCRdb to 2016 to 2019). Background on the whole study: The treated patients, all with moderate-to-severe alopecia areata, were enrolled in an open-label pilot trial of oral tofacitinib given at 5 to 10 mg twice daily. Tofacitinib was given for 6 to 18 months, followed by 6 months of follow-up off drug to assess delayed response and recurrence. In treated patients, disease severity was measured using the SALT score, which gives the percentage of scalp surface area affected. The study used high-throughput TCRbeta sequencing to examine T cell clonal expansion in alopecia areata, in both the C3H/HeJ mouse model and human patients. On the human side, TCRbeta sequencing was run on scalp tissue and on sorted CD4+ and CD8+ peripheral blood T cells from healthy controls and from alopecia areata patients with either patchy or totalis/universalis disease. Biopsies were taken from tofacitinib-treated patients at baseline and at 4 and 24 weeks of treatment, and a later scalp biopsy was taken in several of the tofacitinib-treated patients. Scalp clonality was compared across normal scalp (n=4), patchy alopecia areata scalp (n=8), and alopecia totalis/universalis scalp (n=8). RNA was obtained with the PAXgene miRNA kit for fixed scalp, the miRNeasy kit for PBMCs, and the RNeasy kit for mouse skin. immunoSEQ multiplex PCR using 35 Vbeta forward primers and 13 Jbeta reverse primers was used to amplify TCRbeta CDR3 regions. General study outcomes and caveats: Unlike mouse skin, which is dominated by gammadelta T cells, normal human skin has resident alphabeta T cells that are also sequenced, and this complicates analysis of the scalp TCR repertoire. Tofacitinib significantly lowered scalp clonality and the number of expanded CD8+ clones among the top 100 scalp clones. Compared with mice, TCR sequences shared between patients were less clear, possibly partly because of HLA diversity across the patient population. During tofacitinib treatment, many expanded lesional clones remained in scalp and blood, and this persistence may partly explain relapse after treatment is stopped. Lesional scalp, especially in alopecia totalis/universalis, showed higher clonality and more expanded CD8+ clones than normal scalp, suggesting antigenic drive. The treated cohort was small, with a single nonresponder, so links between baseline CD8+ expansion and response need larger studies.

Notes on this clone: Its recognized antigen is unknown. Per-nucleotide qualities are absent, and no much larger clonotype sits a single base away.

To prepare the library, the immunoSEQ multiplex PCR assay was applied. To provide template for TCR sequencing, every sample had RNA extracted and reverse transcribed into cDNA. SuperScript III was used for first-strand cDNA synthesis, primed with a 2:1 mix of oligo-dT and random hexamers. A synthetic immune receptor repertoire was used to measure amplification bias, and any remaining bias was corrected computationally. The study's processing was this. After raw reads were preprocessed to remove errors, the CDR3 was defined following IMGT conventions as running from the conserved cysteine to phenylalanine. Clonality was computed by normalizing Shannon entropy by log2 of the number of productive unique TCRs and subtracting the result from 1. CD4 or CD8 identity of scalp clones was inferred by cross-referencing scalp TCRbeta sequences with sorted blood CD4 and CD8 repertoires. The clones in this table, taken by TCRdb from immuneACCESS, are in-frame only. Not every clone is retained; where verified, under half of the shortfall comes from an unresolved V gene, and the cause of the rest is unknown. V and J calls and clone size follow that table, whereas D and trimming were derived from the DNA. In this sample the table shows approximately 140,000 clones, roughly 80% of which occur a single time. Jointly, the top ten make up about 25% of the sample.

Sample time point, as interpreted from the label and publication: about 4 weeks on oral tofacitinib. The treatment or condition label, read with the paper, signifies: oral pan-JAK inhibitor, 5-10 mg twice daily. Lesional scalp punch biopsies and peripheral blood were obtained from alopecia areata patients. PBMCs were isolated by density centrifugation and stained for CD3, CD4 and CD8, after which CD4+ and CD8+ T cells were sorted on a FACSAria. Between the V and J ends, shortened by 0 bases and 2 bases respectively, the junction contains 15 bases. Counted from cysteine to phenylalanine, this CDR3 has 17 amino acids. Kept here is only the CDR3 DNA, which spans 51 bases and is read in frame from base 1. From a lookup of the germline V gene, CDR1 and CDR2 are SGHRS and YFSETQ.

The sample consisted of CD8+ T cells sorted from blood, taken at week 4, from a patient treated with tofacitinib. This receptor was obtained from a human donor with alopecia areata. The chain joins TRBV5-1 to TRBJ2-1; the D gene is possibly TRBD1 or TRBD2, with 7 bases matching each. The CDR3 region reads CASSLGTGEGPYNEQFF. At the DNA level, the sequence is TGCGCCAGCAGCTTGGGAACAGGGGAGGGACCCTACAATGAGCAGTTCTTC. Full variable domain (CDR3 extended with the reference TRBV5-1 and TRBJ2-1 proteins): KAGVTQTPRYLIKTRGQQVTLSCSPISGHRSVSWYQQTPGQGLQFLFEYFSETQRNKGNFPGRFSGRQFSNSRSEMNVSTLELGDSALYLCASSLGTGEGPYNEQFFGPGTRLTVL.